The clone carrying this TCR beta chain was counted ten times or more. The antigen remains undetermined. This record belongs to a study of regulatory T cells in long-lasting Graves disease. Study as a whole: Antithyroid drugs had been given to newly diagnosed Graves' patients for under 3 months. Whole-study findings and limits: It is possible that accuracy was reduced by the small size of the sample. No thyroid tissue was studied; the work used peripheral blood only.

Combining iRepertoire HTBI primers with Arm-PCR of CDR3 regions, the authors built TCR beta libraries. TCRdb processed the multiplex PCR reads anew with MiXCR; each CDR3 protein has one entry. Of a few hundred thousand distinct CDR3 sequences in the sample, about 12% are singletons; the top ten hold under 20%. The time point denotes: newly diagnosed GD, antithyroid drugs for less than 3 months. Generation of the TCR library employed RNA extracted from PBMCs. V was pared by 2 bases and J by 5 bases, with 9 bases between. Germline V gives CDR1 SGHTA, CDR2 FQGNSA. CDR3 length equals 13 residues. These data also formed part of another study, on T cells in Graves' hyperthyroidism and ophthalmopathy.

This chain connects TRBV7-2 to TRBJ2-5; D not certain. Sequenced material: peripheral blood mononuclear cells (PBMCs), taken at new diagnosis, from a patient treated with antithyroid drugs. The sequence came from a woman aged 18-29 years with Graves disease. CDR3 protein: CASSLPEKETQYF. The CDR3 coding sequence is TGTGCCAGCAGCTTACCCGAGAAGGAGACCCAGTACTTC. The full variable domain, in which reference TRBV7-2 and TRBJ2-5 provide the parts outside the CDR3, is GAGVSQSPSNKVTEKGKDVELRCDPISGHTALYWYRQSLGQGLEFLIYFQGNSAPDKSGLPSDRFSAERTGGSVSTLTIQRTQQEDSAVYLCASSLPEKETQYFGPGTRLLVL.